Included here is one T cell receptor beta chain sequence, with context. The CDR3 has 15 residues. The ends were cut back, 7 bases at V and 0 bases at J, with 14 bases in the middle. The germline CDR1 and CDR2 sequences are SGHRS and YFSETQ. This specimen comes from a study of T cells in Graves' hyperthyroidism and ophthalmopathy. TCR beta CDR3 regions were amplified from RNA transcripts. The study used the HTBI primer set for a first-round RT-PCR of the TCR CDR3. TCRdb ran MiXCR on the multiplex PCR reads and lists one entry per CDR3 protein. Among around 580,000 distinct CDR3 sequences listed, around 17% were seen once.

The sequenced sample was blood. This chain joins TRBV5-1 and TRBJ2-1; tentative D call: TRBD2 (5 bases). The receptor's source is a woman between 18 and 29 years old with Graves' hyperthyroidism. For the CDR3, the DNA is TGCGCCAGCTCCAATAGCGTGAGCTCCTACAATGAGCAGTTCTTC. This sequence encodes CASSNSVSSYNEQFF.